This entry is about one T cell receptor (beta chain). The source of the sample is a study of blood T cell repertoires in COVID-19. Study at large: Nucleic acid was either cDNA or gDNA, and it came from T cells, B-cell-depleted T cells, or PBMCs.

TCRdb's table, derived via immunoSEQ multiplex PCR, lists solely in-frame clones and lacks some. Found here are 150,000 to 200,000 clones, roughly 93% of them singletons; the top ten hold about 2.5%. The CDR3 runs to 14 residues. Germline CDR1 reads SGHVS; CDR2 reads FQNEAQ. V was pared by 3 bases and J by 4 bases, with 7 bases between. The material sequenced was peripheral blood. The V gene is TRBV7-8, the J gene TRBJ1-6; D gene ambiguous. This clonotype was sampled from a man younger than 30 with acute or convalescent COVID-19. The CDR3 is CASSLADYNSPLHF. The CDR3 bases are TGTGCCAGCAGCTTGGCGGATTATAATTCACCCCTCCACTTT.